The following is a T cell receptor (beta chain) sequence with its context. Germline V gene lookup returns CDR1 SGHRS and CDR2 YFSETQ. Trimming took 7 bases from V and 0 from J, leaving 20 bases between them. This CDR3 has 17 residues. The assay was immunoSEQ multiplex PCR, and TCRdb's table has in-frame clones only and misses some. The table includes some 50,000 clones, 90% to 95% detected once. The sample comes from a study of blood T cell repertoires in COVID-19. In the study overall: Acute and convalescent COVID-19 specimens originated in the United States, Italy and Spain. In each case, the material was cDNA or gDNA derived from T cells, B-cell-depleted T cells, or PBMCs.

Seattle participants joined during active infection and were tracked over time. The J gene is TRBJ1-5, the V gene TRBV5-1, with D unresolved. Sample: peripheral blood. This clonotype was sampled from a man aged 60 to 69 with COVID-19, enrolled during active disease. CDR3 region: CASFSGMAEYSNQPQHF. CDR3 bases: TGCGCCAGCTTTTCCGGCATGGCGGAATATAGCAATCAGCCCCAGCATTTT.